This T cell receptor beta chain was observed in a study of blood T cell repertoires in COVID-19. The wider study: Italy, Spain and the United States were the sources of the convalescent and acute COVID-19 samples. T cells, B-cell-depleted T cells, or PBMCs supplied cDNA or gDNA.

Germline CDR1 reads KGHSH; CDR2 reads LQKENI. The CDR3 runs 14 residues. Deletions cut 3 bases from V and 2 bases from J, with 10 bases between. Original data processing: Using reference gene primer amplification, nucleated cell counts were estimated. Repertoires were generated with immunoSEQ multiplex PCR, while TCRdb's copy carries only in-frame clones and drops some. V, J and clone size are taken as reported in that table, and D and trimming were inferred from the DNA itself. The sample holds around 23,000 clones, around 90% seen once. The sequencing input was peripheral blood. The J gene is TRBJ1-1, the V gene TRBV18; no firm D call. This receptor was taken from a human donor in a cohort sampled during active COVID-19. In DNA, the CDR3 is TGTGCCAGCTCACCTTCTCCGGTAAACACTGAAGCTTTCTTT. Its translation is CASSPSPVNTEAFF.